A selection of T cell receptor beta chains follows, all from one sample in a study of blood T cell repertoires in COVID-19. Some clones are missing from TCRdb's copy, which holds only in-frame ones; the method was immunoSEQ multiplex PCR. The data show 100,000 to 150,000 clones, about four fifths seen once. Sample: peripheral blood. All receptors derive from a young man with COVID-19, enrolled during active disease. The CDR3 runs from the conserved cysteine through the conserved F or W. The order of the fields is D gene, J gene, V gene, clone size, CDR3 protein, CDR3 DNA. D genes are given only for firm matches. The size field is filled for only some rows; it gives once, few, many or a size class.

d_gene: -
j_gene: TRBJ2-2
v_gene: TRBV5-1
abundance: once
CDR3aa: CASTGGKNTGELFF
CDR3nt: TGCGCCAGCACGGGGGGCAAGAACACCGGGGAGCTGTTTTTT

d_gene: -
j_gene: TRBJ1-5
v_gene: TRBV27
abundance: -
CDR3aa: CASSLSRRQPQHF
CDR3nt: TGTGCCAGCAGTTTATCGAGAAGACAGCCCCAGCATTTT

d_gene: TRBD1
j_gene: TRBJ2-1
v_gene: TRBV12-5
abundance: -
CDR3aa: CASGLGQGRDEQFF
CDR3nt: TGTGCTAGTGGTTTGGGACAGGGACGGGATGAGCAGTTCTTC

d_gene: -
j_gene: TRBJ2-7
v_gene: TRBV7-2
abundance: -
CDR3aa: CASSLAGTRAREQYF
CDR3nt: TGTGCCAGCAGCTTAGCCGGGACAAGGGCCCGGGAGCAGTACTTC

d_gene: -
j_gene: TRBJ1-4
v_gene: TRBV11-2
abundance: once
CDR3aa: CASSFSGHLEKLFF
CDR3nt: TGTGCCAGCAGCTTCTCCGGACACCTTGAAAAACTGTTTTTT

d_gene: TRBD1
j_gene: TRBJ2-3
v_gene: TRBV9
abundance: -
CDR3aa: CASSVTGPADTQYF
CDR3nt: TGTGCCAGCAGCGTGACAGGGCCTGCAGATACGCAGTATTTT

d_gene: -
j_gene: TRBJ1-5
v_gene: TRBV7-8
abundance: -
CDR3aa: CASSFYSNQPQHF
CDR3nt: TGTGCCAGCAGCTTTTATAGCAATCAGCCCCAGCATTTT

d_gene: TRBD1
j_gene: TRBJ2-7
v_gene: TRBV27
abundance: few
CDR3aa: CASSPWTGYEQYF
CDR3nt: TGTGCCAGCAGTCCCTGGACAGGCTACGAGCAGTACTTC

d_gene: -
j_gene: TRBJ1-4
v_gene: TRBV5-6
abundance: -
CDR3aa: CASSLGRGEKLFF
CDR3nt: TGTGCCAGCAGCTTGGGCAGGGGTGAAAAACTGTTTTTT

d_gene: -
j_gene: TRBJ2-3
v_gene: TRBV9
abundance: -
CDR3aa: CASSVVEGLADTQYF
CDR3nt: TGTGCCAGCAGCGTAGTGGAGGGCCTGGCAGATACGCAGTATTTT

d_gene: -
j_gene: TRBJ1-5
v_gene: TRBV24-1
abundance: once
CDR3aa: CATSDANSNQPQHF
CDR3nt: TGTGCCACCAGTGACGCTAATAGCAATCAGCCCCAGCATTTT

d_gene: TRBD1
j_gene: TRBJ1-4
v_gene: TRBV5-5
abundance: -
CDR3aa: CASSLSQGKEKLFF
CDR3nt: TGTGCCAGCAGCTTGTCACAGGGGAAGGAAAAACTGTTTTTT

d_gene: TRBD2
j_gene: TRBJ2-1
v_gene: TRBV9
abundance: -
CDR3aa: CASSAEETTGTRSREQFF
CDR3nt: TGTGCCAGCAGCGCAGAGGAAACTACCGGGACTAGATCGCGTGAGCAGTTCTTC

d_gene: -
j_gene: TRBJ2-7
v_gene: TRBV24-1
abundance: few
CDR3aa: CATSDGSRPSYEQYF
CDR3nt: TGTGCCACCAGTGATGGGTCGCGGCCTTCCTACGAGCAGTACTTC

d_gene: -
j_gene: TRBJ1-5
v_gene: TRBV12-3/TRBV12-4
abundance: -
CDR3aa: CASNIDGNQPQHF
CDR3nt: TGTGCCAGCAACATTGATGGCAATCAGCCCCAGCATTTT

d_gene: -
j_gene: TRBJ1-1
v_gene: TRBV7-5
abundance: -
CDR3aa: CARSRTPMNTEAFF
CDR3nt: TGTGCCAGAAGCCGGACACCTATGAACACTGAAGCTTTCTTT

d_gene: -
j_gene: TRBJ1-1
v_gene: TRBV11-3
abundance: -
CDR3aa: CASSPRGGQMNTEAFF
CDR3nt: TGTGCCAGCAGCCCACGGGGGGGACAAATGAACACTGAAGCTTTCTTT

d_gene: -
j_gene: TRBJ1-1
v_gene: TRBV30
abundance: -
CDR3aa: CAWSVRVTNTEAFF
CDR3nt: TGTGCCTGGAGTGTACGGGTGACGAACACTGAAGCTTTCTTT

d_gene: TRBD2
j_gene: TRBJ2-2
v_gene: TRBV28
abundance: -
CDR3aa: CASSLWPQAGGPTGELFF
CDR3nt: TGTGCCAGCAGTTTATGGCCCCAAGCGGGAGGGCCCACCGGGGAGCTGTTTTTT

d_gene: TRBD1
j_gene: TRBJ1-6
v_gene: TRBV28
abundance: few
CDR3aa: CASGLQGAGGYSPLHF
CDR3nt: TGTGCCAGCGGGCTACAGGGGGCGGGTGGGTATTCACCCCTCCACTTT

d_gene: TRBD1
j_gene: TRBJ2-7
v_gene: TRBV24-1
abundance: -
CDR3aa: CATWDSAYEQYF
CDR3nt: TGTGCCACCTGGGACAGCGCCTACGAGCAGTACTTC

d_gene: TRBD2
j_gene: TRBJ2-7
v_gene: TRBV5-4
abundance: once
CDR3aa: CASSFSGTYEQYF
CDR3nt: TGTGCCAGCAGCTTTAGCGGGACTTACGAGCAGTACTTC

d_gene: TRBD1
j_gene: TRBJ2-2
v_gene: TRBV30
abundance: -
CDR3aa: CAWSPGTGVLTGELFF
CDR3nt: TGTGCCTGGAGTCCGGGGACAGGGGTACTAACCGGGGAGCTGTTTTTT

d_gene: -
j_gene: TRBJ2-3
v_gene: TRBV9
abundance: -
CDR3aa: CASSVTGTDTQYF
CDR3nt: TGTGCCAGCAGCGTAACAGGGACAGATACGCAGTATTTT

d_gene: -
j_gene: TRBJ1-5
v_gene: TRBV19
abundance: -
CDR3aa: CASSIIGGGNQPQHF
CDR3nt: TGTGCCAGTAGTATAATAGGAGGGGGCAATCAGCCCCAGCATTTT

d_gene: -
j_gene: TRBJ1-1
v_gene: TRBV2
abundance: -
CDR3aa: CASSERAGGGTEAFF
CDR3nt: TGTGCCAGCAGTGAACGGGCCGGCGGGGGGACTGAAGCTTTCTTT

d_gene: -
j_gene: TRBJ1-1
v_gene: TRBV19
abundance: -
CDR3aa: CASSMRGRTEAFF
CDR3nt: TGTGCCAGTAGTATGCGGGGGCGAACTGAAGCTTTCTTT

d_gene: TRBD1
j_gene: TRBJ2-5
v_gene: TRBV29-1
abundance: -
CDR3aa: CSVAPGQGQTQYF
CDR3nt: TGCAGCGTCGCGCCGGGACAGGGACAGACCCAGTACTTC

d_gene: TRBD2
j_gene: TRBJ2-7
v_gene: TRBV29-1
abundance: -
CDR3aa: CSVGMRGGSYEQYF
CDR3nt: TGCAGCGTTGGAATGCGGGGGGGTTCCTACGAGCAGTACTTC

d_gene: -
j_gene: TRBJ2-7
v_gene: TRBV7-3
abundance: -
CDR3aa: CASSPQGSSYEQYF
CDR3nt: TGTGCCAGCAGCCCCCAAGGGAGCTCCTACGAGCAGTACTTC

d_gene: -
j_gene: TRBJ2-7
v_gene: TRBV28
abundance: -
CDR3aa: CASSLSRYEQYF
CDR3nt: TGTGCCAGCAGTTTGTCCCGCTACGAGCAGTACTTC

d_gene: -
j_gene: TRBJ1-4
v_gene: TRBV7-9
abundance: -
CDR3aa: CASSSSLFQGGEKLFF
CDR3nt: TGTGCCAGCAGCTCCTCATTATTTCAGGGAGGTGAAAAACTGTTTTTT

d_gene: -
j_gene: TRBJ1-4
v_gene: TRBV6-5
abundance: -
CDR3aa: CASNPSLGGEKLFF
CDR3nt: TGTGCCAGCAATCCATCCCTCGGGGGTGAAAAACTGTTTTTT

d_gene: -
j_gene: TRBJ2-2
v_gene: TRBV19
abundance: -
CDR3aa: CATQSPGGHTGELFF
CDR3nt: TGTGCCACCCAATCCCCTGGAGGGCACACCGGGGAGCTGTTTTTT

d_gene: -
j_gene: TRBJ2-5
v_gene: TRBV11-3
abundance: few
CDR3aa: CASSLGRPNLGTQYF
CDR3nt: TGTGCCAGCAGCTTAGGGAGGCCTAACCTAGGGACCCAGTACTTC

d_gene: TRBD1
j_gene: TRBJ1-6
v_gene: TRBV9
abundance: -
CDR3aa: CASSPQGGQSNSPLHF
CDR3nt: TGTGCCAGCAGCCCCCAAGGGGGACAGTCTAATTCACCCCTCCACTTT

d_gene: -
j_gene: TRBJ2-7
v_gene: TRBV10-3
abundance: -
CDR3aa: CAIRTQGSLEEQYF
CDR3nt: TGTGCCATCAGGACACAGGGATCCCTGGAAGAGCAGTACTTC

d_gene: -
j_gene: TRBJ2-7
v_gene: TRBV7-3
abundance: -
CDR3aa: CASWTARSYEQYF
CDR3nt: TGTGCCAGCTGGACAGCTCGCTCCTACGAGCAGTACTTC

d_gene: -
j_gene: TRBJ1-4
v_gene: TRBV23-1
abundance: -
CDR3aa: CASSLREGGNEKLFF
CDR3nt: TGCGCCAGCAGTCTTCGGGAGGGAGGTAATGAAAAACTGTTTTTT

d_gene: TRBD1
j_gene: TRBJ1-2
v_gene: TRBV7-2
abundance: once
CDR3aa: CASSEPGQGNYGYTF
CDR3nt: TGTGCCAGCAGCGAGCCGGGACAGGGGAACTATGGCTACACCTTC

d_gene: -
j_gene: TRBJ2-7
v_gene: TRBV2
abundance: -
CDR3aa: CASSNRESDEQYF
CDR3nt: TGTGCCAGCAGTAACAGGGAATCCGACGAGCAGTACTTC

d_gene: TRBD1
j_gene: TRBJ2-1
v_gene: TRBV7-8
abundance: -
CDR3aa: CASSLVGTGGDEQFF
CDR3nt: TGTGCCAGCAGCTTAGTTGGGACAGGGGGCGATGAGCAGTTCTTC

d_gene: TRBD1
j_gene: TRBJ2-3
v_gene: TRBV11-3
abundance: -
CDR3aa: CASSFSLYRGVEPDTQYF
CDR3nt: TGTGCCAGCAGCTTTAGTCTATACAGGGGCGTAGAACCAGATACGCAGTATTTT

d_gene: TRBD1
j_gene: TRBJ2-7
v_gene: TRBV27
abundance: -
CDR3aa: CASRSNPGTGARPYEQYF
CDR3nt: TGTGCCAGCCGCTCCAACCCTGGAACAGGGGCGCGCCCCTACGAGCAGTACTTC

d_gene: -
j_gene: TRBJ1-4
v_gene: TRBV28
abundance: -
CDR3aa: CASSDSDGGKNEKLFF
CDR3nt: TGTGCCAGCAGTGATTCGGACGGAGGGAAAAATGAAAAACTGTTTTTT

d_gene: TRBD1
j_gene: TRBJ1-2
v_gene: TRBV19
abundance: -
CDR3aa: CASSIGTVLYTF
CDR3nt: TGTGCCAGTAGTATTGGGACAGTACTCTACACCTTC

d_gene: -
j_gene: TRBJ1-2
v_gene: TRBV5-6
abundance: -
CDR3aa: CASSLNYGDGYTF
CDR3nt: TGTGCCAGCAGCTTGAATTACGGGGATGGCTACACCTTC

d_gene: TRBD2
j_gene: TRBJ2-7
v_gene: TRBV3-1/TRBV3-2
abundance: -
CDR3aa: CASSMGLAGTYEQYF
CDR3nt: TGTGCCAGCAGCATGGGACTAGCGGGCACCTACGAGCAGTACTTC

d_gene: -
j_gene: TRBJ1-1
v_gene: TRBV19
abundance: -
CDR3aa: CASSVQGFNTEAFF
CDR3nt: TGTGCCAGTAGTGTACAGGGATTCAACACTGAAGCTTTCTTT

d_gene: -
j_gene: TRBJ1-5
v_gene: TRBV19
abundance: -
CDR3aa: CASSMGRPGGDQPQHF
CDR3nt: TGTGCCAGTAGTATGGGCCGCCCGGGGGGGGATCAGCCCCAGCATTTT

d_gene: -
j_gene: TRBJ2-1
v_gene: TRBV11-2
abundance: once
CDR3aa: CASSLGLAVMDEQFF
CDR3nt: TGTGCCAGCAGCTTAGGCCTAGCAGTGATGGATGAGCAGTTCTTC